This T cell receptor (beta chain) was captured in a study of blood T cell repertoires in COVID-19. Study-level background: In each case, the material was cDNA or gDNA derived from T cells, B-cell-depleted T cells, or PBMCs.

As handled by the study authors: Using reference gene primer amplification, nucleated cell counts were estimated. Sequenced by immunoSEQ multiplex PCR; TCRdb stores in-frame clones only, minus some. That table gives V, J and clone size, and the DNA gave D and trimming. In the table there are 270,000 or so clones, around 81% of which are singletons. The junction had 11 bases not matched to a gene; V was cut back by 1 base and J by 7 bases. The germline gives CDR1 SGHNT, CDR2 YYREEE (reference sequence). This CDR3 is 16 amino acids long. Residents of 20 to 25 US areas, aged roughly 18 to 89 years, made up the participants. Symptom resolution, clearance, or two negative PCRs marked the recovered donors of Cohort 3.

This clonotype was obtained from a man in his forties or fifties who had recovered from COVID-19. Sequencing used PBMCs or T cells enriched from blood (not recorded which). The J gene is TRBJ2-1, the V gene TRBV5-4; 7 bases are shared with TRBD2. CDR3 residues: CASSLKLLASINEQFF. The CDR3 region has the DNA TGTGCCAGCAGCTTGAAGTTACTAGCGTCTATAAATGAGCAGTTCTTC.